These T cell receptor beta chains were read from a single sample in a study of cytomegalovirus exposure and HLA in healthy donors. Data came from immunoSEQ multiplex PCR; TCRdb stores just in-frame clones and leaves some out. The specimen's table records about 130,000 clones. Sample: PBMCs. The receptors derive from a man aged 18-30 years in good health and CMV-seronegative. Both conserved end residues are trimmed from each CDR3.

>TRBV27
ASSRTGAGNTIY
>TRBV27
ASIKTGPGTGELF
>TRBV29-1
SLNDGGYNEQF
>TRBV2
ASRTQPGTDTQY
>TRBV7-9
ASSPGDSLLWETQY
>TRBV4-3
ASSPTGTFTDTQY
>TRBV5-6
ASSFRTSGGGEQY
>TRBV4-3
ASSQGGGVTNEKLF
>TRBV29-1
SGGLGNTEAF
>TRBV9
ASSGLDTQY